This record concerns one TCR beta chain sequence. What it binds is unknown. The sample is drawn from a study of cytomegalovirus exposure and HLA in healthy donors. V was clipped by 2 bases and J by 1 base, with 12 bases between them. The CDR3 is 16 residues long. Looked up from germline, CDR1 is KGHSH and CDR2 is LQKENI. The study, taken as a whole, reports: Accurate HLA-A and HLA-B prediction from TCR beta sequences was reported for most subjects. Later on, an analysis showed TCR association rates differing by HLA locus, with DRB1 the most and HLA-C the fewest.

This PCR relied on a set of 60 Vbeta primers and 13 Jbeta primers. Profiling relied on immunoSEQ multiplex PCR, and the TCRdb table lists in-frame clones only, not all of them. The sample yields about 200,000 clones, around 86% seen once. The chain combines TRBV18 with TRBJ1-3, with D hard to call. Specimen: PBMCs. The sequence was obtained from a woman between 35 and 50 years old in good health and CMV-seronegative. CDR3 sequence (DNA): TGTGCCAGCTCACCAATGGAGTTGGCTTCTGGAAACACCATATATTTT. Residues: CASSPMELASGNTIYF.